The entry below describes one TCR beta chain. Its antigen is still unknown. The CDR3 loop spans 13 amino acids. The V gene lost 1 base and the J gene lost 6 bases, with 7 bases spanning the gap. Per germline, CDR1 LNHDA and CDR2 SQIVND (reference sequence). Treatment: some 19 received Ad26.COV2.S at low or high dose, single or two shots; 5 received placebo; per-sample allocation not given. Each sample was drawn 63 days after the first injection (of vaccine or placebo). Whoever gave the sample was an adult aged 18-55 years in Boston. Using immunoSEQ multiplex PCR, the repertoire was profiled, and TCRdb retains in-frame clones only, with some absent. The sample contains around 420,000 clones, around 87% of which appear only once. The data belong to a study of Ad26.COV2.S vaccination and SARS-CoV-2 variants. Study-level information: In the COV1001 trial, the donor was in the Ad26.COV2.S arm. Study-level results: Recipients of vaccine and of placebo showed similar breadth of their non-spike TCR repertoires.

Sequencing was performed on peripheral blood, taken in a trial of Ad26.COV2.S vaccine versus placebo. The sequence was obtained from a person aged 18-65 years who received the Ad26.COV2.S COVID-19 vaccine or a placebo. This chain connects TRBV19 to TRBJ1-5; D not resolved. The DNA of the CDR3 is TGTGCCAGTAGTATAGTGCCGGGTCAGCCCCAGCATTTT. Translation: CASSIVPGQPQHF.